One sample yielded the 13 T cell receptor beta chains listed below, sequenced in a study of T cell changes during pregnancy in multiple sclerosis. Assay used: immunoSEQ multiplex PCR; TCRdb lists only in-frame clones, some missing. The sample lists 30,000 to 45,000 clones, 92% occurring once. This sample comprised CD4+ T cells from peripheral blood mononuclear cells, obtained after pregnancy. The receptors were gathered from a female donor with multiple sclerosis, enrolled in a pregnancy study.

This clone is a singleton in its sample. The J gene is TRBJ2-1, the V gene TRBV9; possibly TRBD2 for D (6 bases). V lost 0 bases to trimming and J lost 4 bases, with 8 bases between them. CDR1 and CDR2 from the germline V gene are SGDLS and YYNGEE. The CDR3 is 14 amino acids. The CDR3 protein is CASSVVGGYNEQFF. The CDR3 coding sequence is TGTGCCAGCAGCGTAGTTGGAGGGTACAATGAGCAGTTCTTC.

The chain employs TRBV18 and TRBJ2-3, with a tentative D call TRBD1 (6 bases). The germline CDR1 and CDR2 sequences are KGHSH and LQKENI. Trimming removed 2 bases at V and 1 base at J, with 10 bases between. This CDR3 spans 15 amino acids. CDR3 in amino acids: CASSPTRGGTDTQYF. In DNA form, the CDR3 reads TGTGCCAGCTCACCAACCAGGGGAGGCACAGATACGCAGTATTTT. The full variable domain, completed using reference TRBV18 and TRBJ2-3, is NAGVMQNPRHLVRRRGQEARLRCSPMKGHSHVYWYRQLPEEGLKFMVYLQKENIIDESGMPKERFSAEFPKEGPSILRIQQVVRGDSAAYFCASSPTRGGTDTQYFGPGTRLTVL.

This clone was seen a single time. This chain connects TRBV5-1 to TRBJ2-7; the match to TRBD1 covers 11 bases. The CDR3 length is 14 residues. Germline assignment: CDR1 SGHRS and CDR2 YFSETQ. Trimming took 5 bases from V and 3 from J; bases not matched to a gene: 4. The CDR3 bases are TGCGCCAGCAGAACCGGGACAGGGGGCTACGAGCAGTACTTC. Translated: CASRTGTGGYEQYF. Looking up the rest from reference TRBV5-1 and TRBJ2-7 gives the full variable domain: KAGVTQTPRYLIKTRGQQVTLSCSPISGHRSVSWYQQTPGQGLQFLFEYFSETQRNKGNFPGRFSGRQFSNSRSEMNVSTLELGDSALYLCASRTGTGGYEQYFGPGTRLTVT.

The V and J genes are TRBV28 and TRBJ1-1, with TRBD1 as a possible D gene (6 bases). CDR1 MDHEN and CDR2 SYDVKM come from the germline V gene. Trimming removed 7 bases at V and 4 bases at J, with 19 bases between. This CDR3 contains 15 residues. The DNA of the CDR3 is TGTGCCAGCAATTCACTACAGGGATTGGGCACTGAAGCTTTCTTT. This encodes CASNSLQGLGTEAFF.

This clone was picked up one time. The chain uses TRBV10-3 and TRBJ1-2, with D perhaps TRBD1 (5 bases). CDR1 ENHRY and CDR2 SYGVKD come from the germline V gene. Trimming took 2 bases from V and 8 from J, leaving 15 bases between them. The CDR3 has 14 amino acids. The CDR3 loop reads CAISEGGQIGGYTF. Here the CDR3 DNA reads TGTGCCATCAGTGAGGGTGGACAAATAGGGGGCTACACCTTC.

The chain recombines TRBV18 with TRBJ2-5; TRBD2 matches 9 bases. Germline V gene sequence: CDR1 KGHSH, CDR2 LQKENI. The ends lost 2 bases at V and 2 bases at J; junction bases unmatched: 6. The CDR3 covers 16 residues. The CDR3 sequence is CASSPVSGSRQETQYF. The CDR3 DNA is TGTGCCAGCTCACCAGTTAGCGGGAGCCGACAAGAGACCCAGTACTTC.

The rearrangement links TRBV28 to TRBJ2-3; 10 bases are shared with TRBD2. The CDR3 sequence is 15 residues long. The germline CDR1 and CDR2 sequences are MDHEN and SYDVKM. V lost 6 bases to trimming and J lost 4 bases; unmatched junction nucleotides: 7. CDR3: CASREAGGRADTQYF. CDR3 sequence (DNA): TGTGCCAGCAGAGAAGCGGGAGGGCGGGCAGATACGCAGTATTTT.

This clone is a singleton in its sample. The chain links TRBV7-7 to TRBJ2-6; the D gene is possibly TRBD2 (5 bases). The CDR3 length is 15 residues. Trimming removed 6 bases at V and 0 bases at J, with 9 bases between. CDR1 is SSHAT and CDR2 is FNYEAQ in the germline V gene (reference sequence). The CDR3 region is CASSSDFSGANVLTF. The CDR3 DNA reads TGTGCCAGCAGTTCGGACTTCTCTGGGGCCAACGTCCTGACTTTC.

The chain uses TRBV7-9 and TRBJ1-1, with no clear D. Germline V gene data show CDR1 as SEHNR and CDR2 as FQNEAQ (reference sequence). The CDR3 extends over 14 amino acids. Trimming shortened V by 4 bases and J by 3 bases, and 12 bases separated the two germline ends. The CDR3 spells CASSSDQTYTEAFF. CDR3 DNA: TGTGCCAGCAGCTCCGATCAGACTTACACTGAAGCTTTCTTT.

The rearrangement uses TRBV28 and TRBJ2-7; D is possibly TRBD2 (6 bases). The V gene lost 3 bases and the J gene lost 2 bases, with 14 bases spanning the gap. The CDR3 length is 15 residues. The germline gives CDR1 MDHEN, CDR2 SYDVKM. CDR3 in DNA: TGTGCCAGCAGTTTGGGGGGATCCATCCCCTACGAGCAGTACTTC. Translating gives CASSLGGSIPYEQYF. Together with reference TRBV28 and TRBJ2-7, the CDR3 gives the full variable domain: DVKVTQSSRYLVKRTGEKVFLECVQDMDHENMFWYRQDPGLGLRLIYFSYDVKMKEKGDIPEGYSVSREKKERFSLILESASTNQTSMYLCASSLGGSIPYEQYFGPGTRLTVT.

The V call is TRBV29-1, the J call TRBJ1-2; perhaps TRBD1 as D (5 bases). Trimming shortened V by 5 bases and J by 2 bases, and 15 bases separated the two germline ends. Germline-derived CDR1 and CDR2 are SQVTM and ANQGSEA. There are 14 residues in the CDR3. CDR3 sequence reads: CSVNVRGSNYGYTF. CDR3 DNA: TGCAGCGTTAACGTTAGGGGATCGAACTATGGCTACACCTTC.

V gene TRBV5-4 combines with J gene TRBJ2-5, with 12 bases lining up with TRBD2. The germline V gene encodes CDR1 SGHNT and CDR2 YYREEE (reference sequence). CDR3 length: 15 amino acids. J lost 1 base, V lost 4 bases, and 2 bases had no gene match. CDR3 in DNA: TGTGCCAGCAGCCGACTAGCGGGGGTCCAAGAGACCCAGTACTTC. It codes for CASSRLAGVQETQYF.

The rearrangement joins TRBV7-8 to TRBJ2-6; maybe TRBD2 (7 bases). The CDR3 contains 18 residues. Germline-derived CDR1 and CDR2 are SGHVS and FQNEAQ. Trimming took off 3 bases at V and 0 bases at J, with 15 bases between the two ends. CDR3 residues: CASSFTGGPLSGANVLTF. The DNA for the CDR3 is TGTGCCAGCAGCTTTACGGGGGGCCCACTCTCTGGGGCCAACGTCCTGACTTTC. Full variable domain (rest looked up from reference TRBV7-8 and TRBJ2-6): GAGVSQSPRYKVAKRGQDVALRCDPISGHVSLFWYQQALGQGPEFLTYFQNEAQLDKSGLPSDRFFAERPEGSVSTLKIQRTQQEDSAVYLCASSFTGGPLSGANVLTFGAGSRLTVL.